One sample yielded the 5 T cell receptor beta chains listed below, sequenced in a study of blood T cell repertoires in COVID-19. Profiled with immunoSEQ multiplex PCR; TCRdb holds only in-frame clones, not every one. The repertoire holds roughly 87,000 clones, with about two thirds as singletons. Sequencing was performed on peripheral blood. The source of these receptors is a woman over 75 with acute or convalescent COVID-19.

This clone was seen more than once but under ten times. The V call is TRBV6-5, the J call TRBJ1-2; no firm D call. CDR1 is MNHEY, CDR2 SVGAGI, per germline. The CDR3 length is 13 residues. V was clipped by 6 bases and J by 8 bases, with 16 bases between them. The CDR3: CASSLDPGRGYTF. Here the CDR3 DNA reads TGTGCCAGCAGCCTAGACCCGGGTCGGGGCTACACCTTC.

The chain links TRBV5-8 to TRBJ1-1; D is perhaps TRBD1 (5 bases). From germline, CDR1 is SGHTS and CDR2 YDEGEE. This CDR3 is built from 19 residues. Trimming shortened V by 4 bases and J by 1 base, and 26 bases separated the two germline ends. The CDR3 bases are TGTGCCAGCAGCCCGGGGGAGAGGTTCGTCCTCCATCGGAACACTGAAGCTTTCTTT. It encodes CASSPGERFVLHRNTEAFF.

This clone has a handful of counts. The chain is built from TRBV5-6 and TRBJ1-1; 11 positions agree with TRBD1. CDR1 is SGHDT and CDR2 is YYEEEE in the germline V gene. The CDR3 covers 14 residues. V was clipped by 2 bases and J by 6 bases; unmatched bases: 3. The CDR3 DNA reads as TGTGCCAGCAGCTTTCCGGGACAGGGGGCTGAAGCTTTCTTT. Amino acid sequence: CASSFPGQGAEAFF.

The rearrangement uses TRBV7-7 and TRBJ2-2; 11 bases are a match to TRBD2. With V trimmed by 5 bases and J by 7 bases, 9 bases remained unmatched. The CDR3 consists of 16 residues. Germline CDR1 reads SSHAT; CDR2 reads FNYEAQ (reference sequence). The DNA for the CDR3 is TGTGCCAGCAGCCTTAGACTAGCGGGGAATGGCGGGGAGCTGTTTTTT. Its protein is CASSLRLAGNGGELFF.

The chain uses TRBV7-2 and TRBJ1-1; D is unresolved. Between the trimmed V and J ends, which lost 1 base and 0 bases, there was a span of 9 bases. The CDR3 loop spans 15 amino acids. CDR1 SGHTA and CDR2 FQGNSA come from the germline V gene. CDR3 region: CASSLDRVLNTEAFF. The CDR3 nucleotides are TGTGCCAGCAGCTTAGATCGGGTCCTGAACACTGAAGCTTTCTTT.